This entry concerns a single T cell receptor beta chain. Its target is not known. UMIs incorporating a 6-nucleotide sample barcode were appended by means of template switching. TCRdb re-called the 5' RACE reads and shows each CDR3 protein once, DNA omitted. The sample's table shows approximately 400,000 distinct CDR3 sequences. This specimen comes from a study of monozygotic twins with inflammatory bowel disease. Whole-study findings and limits: Especially with disease activity, IBD patients had fewer clonotypes in common with others than healthy twins did.

The length of the CDR3 is 14 residues. Per the germline V gene, CDR1 is MNHEY and CDR2 is SMNVEV (reference sequence). This chain uses TRBV27 with TRBJ2-5. The specimen sequenced was blood. This TCR came from a human donor with ulcerative colitis or Crohn's disease, or a healthy co-twin of an affected twin (not recorded which). CDR3 amino acids: CASSLSGKLETQYF.